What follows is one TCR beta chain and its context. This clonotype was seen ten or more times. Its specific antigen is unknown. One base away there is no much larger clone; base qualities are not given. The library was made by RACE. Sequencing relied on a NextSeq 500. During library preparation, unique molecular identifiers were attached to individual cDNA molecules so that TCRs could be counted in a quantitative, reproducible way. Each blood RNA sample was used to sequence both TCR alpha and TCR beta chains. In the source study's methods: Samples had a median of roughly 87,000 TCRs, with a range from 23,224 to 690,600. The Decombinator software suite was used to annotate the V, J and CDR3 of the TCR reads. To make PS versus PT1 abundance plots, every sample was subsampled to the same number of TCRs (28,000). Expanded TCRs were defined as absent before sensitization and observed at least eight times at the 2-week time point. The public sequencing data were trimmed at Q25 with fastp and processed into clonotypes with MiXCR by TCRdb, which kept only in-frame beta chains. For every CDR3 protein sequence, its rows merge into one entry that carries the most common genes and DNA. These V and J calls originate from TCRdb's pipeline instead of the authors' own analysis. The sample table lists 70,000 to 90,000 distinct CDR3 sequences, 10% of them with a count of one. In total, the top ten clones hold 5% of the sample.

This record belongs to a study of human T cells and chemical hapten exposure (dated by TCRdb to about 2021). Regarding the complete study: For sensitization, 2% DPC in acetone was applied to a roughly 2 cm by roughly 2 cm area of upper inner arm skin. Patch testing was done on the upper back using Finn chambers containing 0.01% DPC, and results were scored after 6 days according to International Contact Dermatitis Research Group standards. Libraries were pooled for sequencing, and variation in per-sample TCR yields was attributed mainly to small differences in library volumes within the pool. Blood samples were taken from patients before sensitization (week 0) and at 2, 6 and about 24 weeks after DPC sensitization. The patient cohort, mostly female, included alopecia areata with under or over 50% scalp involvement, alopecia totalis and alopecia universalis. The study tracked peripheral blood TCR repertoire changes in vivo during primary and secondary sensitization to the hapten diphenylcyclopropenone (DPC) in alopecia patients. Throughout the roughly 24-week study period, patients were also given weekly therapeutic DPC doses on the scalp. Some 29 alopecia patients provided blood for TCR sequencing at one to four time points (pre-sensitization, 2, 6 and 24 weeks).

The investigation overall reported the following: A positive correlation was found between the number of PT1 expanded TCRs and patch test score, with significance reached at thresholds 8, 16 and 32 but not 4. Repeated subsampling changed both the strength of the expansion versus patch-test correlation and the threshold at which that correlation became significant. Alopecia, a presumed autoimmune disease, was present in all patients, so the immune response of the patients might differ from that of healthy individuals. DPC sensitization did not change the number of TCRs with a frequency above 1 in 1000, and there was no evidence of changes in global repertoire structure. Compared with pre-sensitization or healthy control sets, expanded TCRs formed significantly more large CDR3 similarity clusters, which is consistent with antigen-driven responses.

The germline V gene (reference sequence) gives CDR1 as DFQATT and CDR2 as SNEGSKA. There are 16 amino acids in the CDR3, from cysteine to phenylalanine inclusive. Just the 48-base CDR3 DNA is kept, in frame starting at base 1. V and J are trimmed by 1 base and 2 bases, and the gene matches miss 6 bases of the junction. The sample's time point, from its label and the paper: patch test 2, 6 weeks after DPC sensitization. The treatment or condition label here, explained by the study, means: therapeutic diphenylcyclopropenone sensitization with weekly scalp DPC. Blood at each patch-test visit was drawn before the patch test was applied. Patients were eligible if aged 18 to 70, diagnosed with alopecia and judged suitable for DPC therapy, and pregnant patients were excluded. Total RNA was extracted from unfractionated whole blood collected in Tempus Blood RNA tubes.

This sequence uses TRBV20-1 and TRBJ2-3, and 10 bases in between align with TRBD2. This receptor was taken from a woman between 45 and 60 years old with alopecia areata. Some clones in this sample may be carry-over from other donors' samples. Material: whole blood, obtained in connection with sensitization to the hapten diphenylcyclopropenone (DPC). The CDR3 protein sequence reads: CSARVPSGSITDTQYF. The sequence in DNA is TGCAGTGCTAGAGTCCCTAGCGGGAGTATCACAGATACGCAGTATTTT.